This entry features one TCR beta chain sequence. Its antigen is not known. Here immunoSEQ multiplex PCR was the method, and the copy in TCRdb shows in-frame clones only, minus some. The sample gives some 150,000 clones, 93% of which show up once; around 1.9% is in the top ten. This entry belongs to a study of T cell responses to AZD1222 COVID-19 vaccine. Regarding the study as a whole: Targets within unmutated variant regions were reportedly found for nearly half of spike-specific TCRs.

Germline values: CDR1 SGHDT, CDR2 YYEEEE. This CDR3 region has 14 residues. V was clipped by 5 bases and J by 4 bases, with 12 bases between them. This TCR was sampled from an adult in good health. The genes are TRBV5-6 and TRBJ1-4, with D unresolved. Sequencing was performed on peripheral blood, taken on day 0 of AZD1222 vaccination. The CDR3 sequence is CASRPRADNEKLFF. CDR3 DNA sequence: TGTGCCAGCAGACCAAGGGCAGATAATGAAAAACTGTTTTTT.